Listed below are T cell receptor beta chains from one sample, sequenced in a study of blood T cells in healthy people across ages. One entry per CDR3 protein, called by TCRdb with MiXCR from the 5' RACE reads. Of hundreds of thousands of distinct CDR3 sequences detected, around 36% appear once; the ten largest clones hold roughly 13%. What was sequenced was blood. The receptors derive from a man in his late teens or twenties in good health. Both conserved end residues are part of each CDR3. A D gene is named only where the DNA matches it firmly. Rows give clone size only sometimes, using once, few, many, or a class for an expanded clone.

>TRBV6-6|TRBD1|TRBJ1-4|.
TGTGCCAGCAGACCCACAGGGGGCGCGTGGTCTAATGAAAAACTGTTTTTT
CASRPTGGAWSNEKLFF
>TRBV12-3/TRBV12-4|.|TRBJ1-3|.
TGTGCCAGCAGTTTAGTCGGGGTTAGCTCTGGAAACACCATATATTTT
CASSLVGVSSGNTIYF
>TRBV20-1|TRBD1|TRBJ1-1|.
TGCAGTGCACAGGGGGGGGGGAACACTGAAGCTTTCTTT
CSAQGGGNTEAFF
>TRBV7-9|TRBD2|TRBJ2-1|few
TGTGCCAGCAGCTCTAGCGGGGGGGCCCGCTACAATGAGCAGTTCTTC
CASSSSGGARYNEQFF
>TRBV15|TRBD1|TRBJ2-7|few
TGTGCCACCAGCAGTTACCCGGGACAGGGGAGCAACGAGCAGTACTTC
CATSSYPGQGSNEQYF
>TRBV6-1|.|TRBJ1-5|.
TGTGCCAGCGGGATGGGGGGGAGTGATCAGCCCCAGCATTTT
CASGMGGSDQPQHF
>TRBV20-1|.|TRBJ2-5|many
TGCAGTGCATTCAGGACCGGAGACGAGACCCAGTACTTC
CSAFRTGDETQYF
>TRBV30|.|TRBJ1-5|.
TGTGCCTGGCGTGGTGCCCCGGGGTTGGGTCAGCCCCAGCATTTT
CAWRGAPGLGQPQHF
>TRBV4-3|.|TRBJ1-2|.
TGCGCCAGCAGCCAAGATGGGGCGGGGGCGAACTATGGCTACACCTTC
CASSQDGAGANYGYTF
>TRBV29-1|.|TRBJ2-7|many
TGCAGCGTTGAACTAACAGACTACGAGCAGTACTTC
CSVELTDYEQYF
>TRBV28|.|TRBJ1-2|few
TGTGCCAGCAGTGTTCACCGGGACGGAGAAGGTAGCTACACCTTC
CASSVHRDGEGSYTF
>TRBV5-1|TRBD1|TRBJ2-4|.
TGCGCCAGCAGCCTCACAGGGGAGAGGGCTGCGAACATTCAGTACTTC
CASSLTGERAANIQYF
>TRBV12-3/TRBV12-4|TRBD1|TRBJ1-1|.
TGTGCCAGCTCGGGTGACAGGGATGACACTGAAGCTTTCTTT
CASSGDRDDTEAFF
>TRBV7-2|.|TRBJ2-5|few
TGTGCCAGCAGCACTATAGCGGCAGAGGAGACCCAGTACTTC
CASSTIAAEETQYF
>TRBV4-3|.|TRBJ1-1|.
TGCGCCAGCAGCCAAGACGGATGGACTGAAGCTTTCTTT
CASSQDGWTEAFF
>TRBV29-1|TRBD1|TRBJ2-7|many
TGCAGCGCCGGGACAGGGAGAGTGGAAAACGAGCAGTACTTC
CSAGTGRVENEQYF
>TRBV2|TRBD1|TRBJ2-5|few
TGTGCCAGCAGTGGGACAGGGAAGGAGACCCAGTACTTC
CASSGTGKETQYF
>TRBV4-2|.|TRBJ2-5|many
TGTGCCAGCAGCCAAGATGGGAGTAACTTGGGAGAGACCCAGTACTTC
CASSQDGSNLGETQYF
>TRBV9|TRBD2|TRBJ2-1|few
TGTGCCAGCGGCGCGGGGGGCCTGTACAATGAGCAGTTCTTC
CASGAGGLYNEQFF
>TRBV7-2|TRBD1|TRBJ2-5|few
TGTGCCAGCAGCTACCTAGGACAGGGGGCAGAGACCCAGTACTTC
CASSYLGQGAETQYF
>TRBV12-3/TRBV12-4|TRBD2|TRBJ2-7|.
TGTGCCAGCAGTTGGGGGGGGACTAGTTCTGAGCAGTACTTC
CASSWGGTSSEQYF
>TRBV7-2|TRBD2|TRBJ2-1|few
TGTGCCAGCAGCCTTAGCGGGGGGGATGAGCAGTTCTTC
CASSLSGGDEQFF
>TRBV3-1|TRBD1|TRBJ2-1|few
TGTGCCAGCAGCCTCTCTATCGGGACAGGGCGTGAGCAGTTCTTC
CASSLSIGTGREQFF
>TRBV20-1|.|TRBJ1-2|.
TGCAGTGCTTACCGGGACCGGGGCTACACCTTC
CSAYRDRGYTF
>TRBV7-2|TRBD1|TRBJ1-2|few
TGTGCCAGCAGCTTAGCGGAGACAGGGCTTAACTATGGCTACACCTTC
CASSLAETGLNYGYTF
>TRBV4-1|.|TRBJ1-2|.
TGCGCCAGCAGCCAGGTCCGGGGGTCGGCGGGCTACACCTTC
CASSQVRGSAGYTF
>TRBV9|.|TRBJ2-5|many
TGTGCCAGCAGCGAACAGGGAGGAGAGACCCAGTACTTC
CASSEQGGETQYF
>TRBV7-2|.|TRBJ1-1|.
TGTGCCAGCAGCCCGGACCCCCTATTGGGCACTGAAGCTTTCTTT
CASSPDPLLGTEAFF
>TRBV10-3|.|TRBJ2-5|many
TGTGCCATCAGTGAACGGGCAGTCCAAGAGACCCAGTACTTC
CAISERAVQETQYF
>TRBV7-8|.|TRBJ1-2|few
TGTGCCAGCAGCTTAGTATCCCCAGGTGTGGGCTATGGCTACACCTTC
CASSLVSPGVGYGYTF
>TRBV9|TRBD2|TRBJ2-1|.
TGTGCCAGCAGCGTAGATCGCCGGGGGGGTTACAATGAGCAGTTCTTC
CASSVDRRGGYNEQFF
>TRBV6-6|TRBD2|TRBJ2-7|.
TGTGCCGGGGGGGGTGGGGATGAGCAGTACTTC
CAGGGGDEQYF
>TRBV12-3/TRBV12-4|.|TRBJ1-5|.
TGTGCCAGCAGTTTATCTCCCAGGGGAAATCAGCCCCAGCATTTT
CASSLSPRGNQPQHF
>TRBV15|.|TRBJ2-7|.
TGTGCCACCAGCAGAGATGTTTTTCTCGGAATGGTAACCTACGAGCAGTACTTC
CATSRDVFLGMVTYEQYF
>TRBV30|.|TRBJ2-7|few
TGTGCCTGGGGCCCTATGCTCTTAGAGCAGTACTTC
CAWGPMLLEQYF
>TRBV29-1|.|TRBJ1-2|.
TGCAGCGTTATGCCCCTGAACTATGGCTACACCTTC
CSVMPLNYGYTF
>TRBV5-1|TRBD1|TRBJ1-4|many
TGCGCCAGCCACCCGACAGGGAACCGGAATGAAAAACTGTTTTTT
CASHPTGNRNEKLFF
>TRBV7-9|.|TRBJ2-1|.
TGTGCCAGCAGCTCCCCAGTGTCACCCAATGAGCAGTTCTTC
CASSSPVSPNEQFF
>TRBV6-5|.|TRBJ1-1|few
TGTGCCAGCAGTTCCCGACAGGTTACTGAAGCTTTCTTT
CASSSRQVTEAFF
>TRBV28|.|TRBJ1-6|.
TGTGCCAGCAGTTTACATGCAGACCGTTACGATAATTCACCCCTCCACTTT
CASSLHADRYDNSPLHF
>TRBV29-1|.|TRBJ2-5|many
TGCAGCGTTGAAGGACAACCCCAGTACTTC
CSVEGQPQYF
>TRBV25-1|.|TRBJ2-3|.
TGTGCCAGCAGTGAATCGGCCGATACGCAGTATTTT
CASSESADTQYF
>TRBV10-2|.|TRBJ1-2|.
TGCGCCAGCAGTGCGGATAAAGCTAACTATGGCTACACCTTC
CASSADKANYGYTF
>TRBV6-4|.|TRBJ2-7|.
TGTGCCAGCAGTGCCTTCCGGGACGGTTACGAGCAGTACTTC
CASSAFRDGYEQYF
>TRBV20-1|.|TRBJ2-4|many
TGCAGTGCCCCGGCGTCAGGGGAAAACATTCAGTACTTC
CSAPASGENIQYF
>TRBV20-1|.|TRBJ2-7|few
TGCAGTGCGTTGGAGTACGATGAGCAGTACTTC
CSALEYDEQYF
>TRBV6-1|.|TRBJ2-7|.
TGTGCCAGCAGTGAATTACAGTACTACGAGCAGTACTTC
CASSELQYYEQYF
>TRBV4-2|.|TRBJ2-7|many
TGTGCCAGCAGCCAAGAAGCCGGGGAGCAGTACTTC
CASSQEAGEQYF